The rows below give T cell receptor beta chains drawn from one sample of a study of blood T cell repertoires in COVID-19. Some clones are missing from TCRdb's copy, which holds only in-frame ones; the method was immunoSEQ multiplex PCR. The sample holds fewer than 350,000 clones, 88% seen once. The material sequenced was peripheral blood. The receptors shown here come from a woman aged 30 to 39 with COVID-19, enrolled during active disease. Both conserved end residues are part of each CDR3. The order of the fields is J gene, V gene, CDR3 length, CDR3 protein.

TRBJ1-4	TRBV9	15	CASSVGTGRGEKLFF
TRBJ2-2	TRBV25-1	12	CASRWGAGELFF
TRBJ2-2	TRBV6-6	16	CATLLPQGGNTGELFF
TRBJ1-2	TRBV30	15	CAWRIQGRANYGYTF
TRBJ2-5	TRBV5-5	13	CASSLEGGETQYF
TRBJ2-7	TRBV30	15	CAWSPPFRGAYEQYF
TRBJ2-7	TRBV3-1/TRBV3-2	13	CASSPGLLMEQYF
TRBJ2-7	TRBV2	11	CASSESVGQYF
TRBJ1-2	TRBV2	13	CASSDRKFYGYTF
TRBJ1-6	TRBV7-2	14	CASSSGQGHSPLHF
TRBJ2-1	TRBV2	13	CASSVGLDNEQFF
TRBJ1-5	TRBV7-3	13	CASSLRGNQPQHF
TRBJ1-5	TRBV2	17	CASSVEEGGDNNQPQHF
TRBJ1-1	TRBV10-3	13	CVSAGTLNTEAFF
TRBJ1-2	TRBV6-2/TRBV6-3	14	CASSQTGTNYGYTF
TRBJ2-7	TRBV19	13	CASSQRTVYEQYF
TRBJ1-5	TRBV2	13	CASSGGRNQPQHF
TRBJ2-5	TRBV6-5	13	CASSYDAEATQYF
TRBJ1-1	TRBV5-1	14	CASSLGDRDTEAFF
TRBJ1-4	TRBV6-1	18	CASSDPGKKGPTNEKLFF
TRBJ2-1	TRBV13	12	CASSLQGPEQFF
TRBJ1-3	TRBV27	17	CASSLRGGGNSGNTIYF
TRBJ2-1	TRBV28	17	CASSPSGAGGPYDEQFF
TRBJ2-3	TRBV3-1/TRBV3-2	16	CASSRGIAGLTDTQYF
TRBJ1-1	TRBV28	15	CASSLRSLMNTEAFF
TRBJ1-3	TRBV3-1/TRBV3-2	13	CASRQNSGNTIYF
TRBJ1-1	TRBV5-4	15	CASSSTGVAYTEAFF
TRBJ1-3	TRBV6-1	15	CASSELGQSGNTIYF
TRBJ2-1	TRBV6-9	13	CASRGAGGDEQFF
TRBJ1-1	TRBV6-5	13	CASNSRGNTEAFF
TRBJ1-5	TRBV24-1	14	CATSDRVSNQPQHF
TRBJ1-5	TRBV7-2	17	CASSLAVRGSARQPQHF
TRBJ1-1	TRBV4-2	13	CASRGQGLTEAFF
TRBJ1-2	TRBV11-2	15	CASSLGRGGYYGYTF
TRBJ1-6	TRBV9	16	CASSVDARAYNSPLHF
TRBJ1-1	TRBV5-1	11	CASNFGQEAFF
TRBJ1-3	TRBV3-1/TRBV3-2	14	CASSQPRSGNTIYF
TRBJ2-1	TRBV10-3	17	CAISESKREASYNEQFF
TRBJ2-5	TRBV7-2	14	CASSPDRVQETQYF
TRBJ1-4	TRBV5-4	14	CASSTQGRDEKLFF
TRBJ2-3	TRBV5-4	16	CASSPGTSRPLDTQYF
TRBJ1-4	TRBV29-1	13	CSAVQGTNEKLFF
TRBJ2-1	TRBV5-1	14	CASSFGGGAFEQFF
TRBJ1-2	TRBV3-1/TRBV3-2	14	CASSQGRQGYGYTF
TRBJ1-2	TRBV7-9	15	CASSLGQGPGKGYTF
TRBJ1-1	TRBV19	14	CASNPLGGNTEAFF
TRBJ2-5	TRBV7-2	13	CASSHGGAGTQYF
TRBJ1-1	TRBV28	13	CASWGRVTLEAFF
TRBJ2-1	TRBV11-2	17	CASSLISGLAGGLQQFF
TRBJ1-2	TRBV27	14	CASSLSGGSYGYTF
TRBJ2-7	TRBV5-6	16	CASSKRTSGGLAEQYF
TRBJ1-5	TRBV7-2	13	CASSSQGDQPQHF
TRBJ2-5	TRBV18	13	CASSLHSGETQYF
TRBJ1-1	TRBV5-1	14	CASGPGQLNTEAFF
TRBJ1-2	TRBV7-9	13	CASSLGPNYGYTF
TRBJ2-1	TRBV11-2	16	CASSLRGGGSYNEQFF
TRBJ1-1	TRBV3-1/TRBV3-2	12	CASSGTITEAFF